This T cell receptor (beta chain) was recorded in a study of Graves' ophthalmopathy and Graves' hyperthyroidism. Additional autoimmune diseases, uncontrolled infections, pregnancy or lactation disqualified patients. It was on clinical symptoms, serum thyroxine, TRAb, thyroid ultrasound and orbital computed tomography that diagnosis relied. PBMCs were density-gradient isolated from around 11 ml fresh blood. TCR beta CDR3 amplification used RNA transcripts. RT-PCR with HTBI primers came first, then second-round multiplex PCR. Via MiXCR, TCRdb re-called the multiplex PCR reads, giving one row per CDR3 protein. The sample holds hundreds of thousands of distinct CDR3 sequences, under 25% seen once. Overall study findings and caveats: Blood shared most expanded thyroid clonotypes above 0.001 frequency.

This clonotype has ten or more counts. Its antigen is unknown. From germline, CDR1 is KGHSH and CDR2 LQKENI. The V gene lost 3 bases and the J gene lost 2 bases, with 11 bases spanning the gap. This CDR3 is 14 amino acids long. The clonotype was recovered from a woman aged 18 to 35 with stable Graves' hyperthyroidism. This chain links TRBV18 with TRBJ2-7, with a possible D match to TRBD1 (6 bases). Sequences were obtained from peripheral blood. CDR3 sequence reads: CASSPRDNPYEQYF. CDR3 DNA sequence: TGTGCCAGCTCACCCAGGGACAACCCCTACGAGCAGTACTTC.